Sequencing of this T cell receptor beta chain was carried out in a study of cytomegalovirus exposure and HLA in healthy donors. Germline V lookup: CDR1 SGDLS, CDR2 YYNGEE. The CDR3 has 14 amino acids. V was trimmed by 0 bases and J by 6 bases, leaving 9 bases between them. The PCR used 60 Vbeta and 13 Jbeta primers. Some clones are missing from TCRdb's copy, which holds only in-frame ones; the method was immunoSEQ multiplex PCR. The repertoire includes about 190,000 clones, 75% to 90% of them detected once, and around 0.3% sits in the top ten. Sequenced material: PBMCs. This chain connects TRBV9 to TRBJ2-2; D gene uncertain. The sequence was obtained from a woman aged 25-40 years in good health and CMV-seronegative. In DNA form, the CDR3 reads TGTGCCAGCAGCGTAGATTCACATCCCGGGGAGCTGTTTTTT. Residues: CASSVDSHPGELFF. Looking up the rest from reference TRBV9 and TRBJ2-2 gives the full variable domain: DSGVTQTPKHLITATGQRVTLRCSPRSGDLSVYWYQQSLDQGLQFLIQYYNGEERAKGNILERFSAQQFPDLHSELNLSSLELGDSALYFCASSVDSHPGELFFGEGSRLTVL.